A selection of T cell receptor beta chains follows, all from one sample in a study of T cell changes during pregnancy in multiple sclerosis. Assay used: immunoSEQ multiplex PCR; TCRdb lists only in-frame clones, some missing. The data show around 81,000 clones, with roughly 92% seen just once and roughly 3.3% held by the top ten. The sample in question was peripheral blood, obtained after pregnancy. These TCRs come from a female donor in good health, enrolled as a control in a pregnancy study. The conserved cysteine and the conserved F or W are not part of the CDR3 here. A D gene is named only where the DNA matches it firmly.

cdr3_aa	v_call	d_call
ASSIVPGYTGELF	TRBV19	.
ASSLAPSGSYEQY	TRBV11-2	TRBD2
ASSPGTSPSPLH	TRBV7-9	.
ATSNYGQKGNQPQH	TRBV15	.
STGGGYT	TRBV20-1	.
ASIPPLKRSSYNEQF	TRBV28	.
ASSWGEWLALTEAF	TRBV5-4	.
ASSDMLAGGKNEQF	TRBV2	TRBD2
ASAWGEGRGYEQY	TRBV28	TRBD2
ASSDTWTGAGNTIY	TRBV10-1	TRBD1
ASRAGQFSGNTIY	TRBV6-5	TRBD1
ASSPDRAGNTIY	TRBV9	TRBD1
ASSPTGSTYEQY	TRBV18	.
ASSQGGTSGQETQY	TRBV4-1	TRBD2
ASSLNRNTDTQY	TRBV5-1	.
ASSQGGGPTSH	TRBV4-1	.
ASSTRADTQY	TRBV27	.
ASTLLQGPPT	TRBV19	TRBD1
ASSLRLAGKETQY	TRBV7-2	TRBD2
ASSPRLAGYNEQF	TRBV5-5	TRBD2
ASGAITGNLEKLF	TRBV9	.
ASKYAGGSSYEQY	TRBV28	TRBD2
ASSDLGQGGMNTEAF	TRBV19	TRBD1
ASSFSGHVGGAF	TRBV5-4	.
ASRAPSGRAGTQY	TRBV2	TRBD2
ASSRLLTSGSRDEQF	TRBV4-3	TRBD2
ASSQYREAKNIQY	TRBV14	.
ASSPPTGSNQPQH	TRBV4-1	.
ASGSMNTEAF	TRBV19	.
ASSPRGDWDEQF	TRBV18	TRBD2
ASKGQEYEQY	TRBV5-1	TRBD1
ASSSPLSGRAYNEQF	TRBV7-3	TRBD2
AIGTGTDTQY	TRBV10-3	.
ASSPGRTSYEQY	TRBV4-1	.
ASSPSPGTYEQY	TRBV5-5	.
ASSPGTSGSYEQY	TRBV18	TRBD2
ASTGGTHTDTQY	TRBV19	.
ASSQLLGQGRANTGELF	TRBV4-3	TRBD1
ATSKGATSEQY	TRBV15	TRBD1
ASSQGGGVTEAF	TRBV2	.
ATRQNYGYT	TRBV28	.
ATSRGRLAAQETQY	TRBV15	TRBD2
ASSLFTGRGNTIY	TRBV28	.
ASSFEGALRNTGELF	TRBV9	TRBD1
AISEPGLAGGGNEQF	TRBV10-3	TRBD2
ASSRRQGAGNEQF	TRBV7-9	TRBD1
ASSESASAYNEQF	TRBV2	.
ASSYGGGANTEAF	TRBV6-5	.
ASSRKKVTSGRSTKNIQY	TRBV4-3	TRBD2
ASSQDWALGTEAF	TRBV4-1	.
ATSRDPPNSYNSPLH	TRBV15	.
AAANRRWGARDYLRPETQY	TRBV21-1	.
ASSFHRGPYNSPLH	TRBV6-6	TRBD1
ASRRGQYTDTQY	TRBV27	.
ASSETGYGYT	TRBV2	.
ASRNSLSGNTIY	TRBV6-1	.
ASSYEGATNEKLF	TRBV6-6	.
ASSRGMNTEAF	TRBV6-1	.
ASRGLAGGPAQY	TRBV6-1	TRBD2